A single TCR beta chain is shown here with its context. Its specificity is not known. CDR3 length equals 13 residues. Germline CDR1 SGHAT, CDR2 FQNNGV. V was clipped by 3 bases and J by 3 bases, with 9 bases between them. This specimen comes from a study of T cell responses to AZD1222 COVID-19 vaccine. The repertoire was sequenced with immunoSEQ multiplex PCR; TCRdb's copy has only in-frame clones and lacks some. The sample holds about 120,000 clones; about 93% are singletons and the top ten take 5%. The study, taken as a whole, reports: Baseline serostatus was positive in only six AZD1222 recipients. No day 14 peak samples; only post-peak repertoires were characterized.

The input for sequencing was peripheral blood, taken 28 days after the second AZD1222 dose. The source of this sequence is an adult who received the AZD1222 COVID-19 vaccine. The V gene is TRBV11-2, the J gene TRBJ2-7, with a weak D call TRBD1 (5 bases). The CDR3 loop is CASSLTDYYEQYF. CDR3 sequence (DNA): TGTGCCAGCAGCTTGACAGATTACTACGAGCAGTACTTC.